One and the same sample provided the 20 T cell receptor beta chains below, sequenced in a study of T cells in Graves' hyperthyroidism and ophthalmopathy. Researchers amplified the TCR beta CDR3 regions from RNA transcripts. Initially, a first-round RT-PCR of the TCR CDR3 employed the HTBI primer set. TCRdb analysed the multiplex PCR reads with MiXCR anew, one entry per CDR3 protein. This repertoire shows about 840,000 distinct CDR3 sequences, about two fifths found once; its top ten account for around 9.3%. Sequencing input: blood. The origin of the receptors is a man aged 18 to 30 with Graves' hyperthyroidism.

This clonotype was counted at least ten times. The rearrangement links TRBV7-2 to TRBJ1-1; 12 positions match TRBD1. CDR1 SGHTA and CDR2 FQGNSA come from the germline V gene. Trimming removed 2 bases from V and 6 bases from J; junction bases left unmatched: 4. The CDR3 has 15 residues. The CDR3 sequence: CASSLQGQGAAEAFF. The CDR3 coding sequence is TGTGCCAGCAGCTTACAGGGACAGGGGGCTGCTGAAGCTTTCTTT. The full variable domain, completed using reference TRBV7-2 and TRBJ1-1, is GAGVSQSPSNKVTEKGKDVELRCDPISGHTALYWYRQSLGQGLEFLIYFQGNSAPDKSGLPSDRFSAERTGGSVSTLTIQRTQQEDSAVYLCASSLQGQGAAEAFFGQGTRLTVV.

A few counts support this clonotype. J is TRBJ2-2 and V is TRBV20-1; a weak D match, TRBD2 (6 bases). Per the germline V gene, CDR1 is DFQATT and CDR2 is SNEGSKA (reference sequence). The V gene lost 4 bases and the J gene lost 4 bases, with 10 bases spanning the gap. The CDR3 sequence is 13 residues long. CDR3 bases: TGCAGTGCTACCCTAGCGAGCACCGGGGAGCTGTTTTTT. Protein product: CSATLASTGELFF.

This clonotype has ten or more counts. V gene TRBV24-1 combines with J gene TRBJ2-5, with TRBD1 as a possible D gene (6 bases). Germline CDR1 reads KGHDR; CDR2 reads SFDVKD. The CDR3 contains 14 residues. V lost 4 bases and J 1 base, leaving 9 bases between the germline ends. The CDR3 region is CATSDLDSQETQYF. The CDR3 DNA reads TGTGCCACCAGTGACCTGGACAGCCAAGAGACCCAGTACTTC.

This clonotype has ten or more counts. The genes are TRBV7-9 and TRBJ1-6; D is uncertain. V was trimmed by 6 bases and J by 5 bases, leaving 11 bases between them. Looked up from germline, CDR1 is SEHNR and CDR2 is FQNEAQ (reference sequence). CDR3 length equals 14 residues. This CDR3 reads CASRRPGDNSPLHF. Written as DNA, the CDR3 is TGTGCCAGCAGGCGGCCAGGTGATAATTCACCCCTCCACTTT.

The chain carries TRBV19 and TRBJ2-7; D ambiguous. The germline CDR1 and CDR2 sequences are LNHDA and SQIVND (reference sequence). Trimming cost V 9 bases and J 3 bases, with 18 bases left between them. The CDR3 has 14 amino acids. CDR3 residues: CASSYQALGYEQYF. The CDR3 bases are TGTGCCAGCAGTTATCAGGCCTTAGGCTACGAGCAGTACTTC.

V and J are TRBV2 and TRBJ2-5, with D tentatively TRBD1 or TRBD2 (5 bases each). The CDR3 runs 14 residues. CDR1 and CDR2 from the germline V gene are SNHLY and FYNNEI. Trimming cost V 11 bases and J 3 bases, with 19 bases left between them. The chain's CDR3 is CAGRQHGLEETQYF. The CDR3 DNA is TGTGCCGGGAGACAGCACGGGTTGGAAGAGACCCAGTACTTC.

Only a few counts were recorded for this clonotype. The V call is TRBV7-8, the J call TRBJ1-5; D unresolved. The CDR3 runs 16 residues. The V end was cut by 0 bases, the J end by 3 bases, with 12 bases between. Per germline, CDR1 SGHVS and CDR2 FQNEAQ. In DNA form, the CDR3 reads TGTGCCAGCAGCTTAGCAGTCGGGCAGATCAATCAGCCCCAGCATTTT. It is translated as CASSLAVGQINQPQHF.

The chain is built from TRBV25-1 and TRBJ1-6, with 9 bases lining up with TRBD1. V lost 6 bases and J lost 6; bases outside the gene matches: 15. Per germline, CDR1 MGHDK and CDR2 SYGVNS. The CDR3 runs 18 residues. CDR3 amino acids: CASRTAIGTGILNSPLHF. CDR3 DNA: TGTGCCAGCAGGACAGCTATAGGGACAGGGATCCTTAATTCACCCCTCCACTTT.

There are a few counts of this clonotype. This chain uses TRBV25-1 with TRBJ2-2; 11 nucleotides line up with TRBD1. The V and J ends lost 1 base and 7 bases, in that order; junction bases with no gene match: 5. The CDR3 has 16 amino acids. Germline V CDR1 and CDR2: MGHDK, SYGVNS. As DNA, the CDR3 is TGTGCCAGCAGTGAATCCCGGACAGGGGGCATCGGGGAGCTGTTTTTT. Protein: CASSESRTGGIGELFF.

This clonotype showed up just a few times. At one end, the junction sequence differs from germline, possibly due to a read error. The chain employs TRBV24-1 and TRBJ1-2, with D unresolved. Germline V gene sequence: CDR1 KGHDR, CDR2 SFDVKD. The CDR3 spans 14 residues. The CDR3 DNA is TGTGCCACCAGTGATGGGAACGGCGGATCCGGCTATACCTTC. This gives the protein CATSDGNGGSGYTF.

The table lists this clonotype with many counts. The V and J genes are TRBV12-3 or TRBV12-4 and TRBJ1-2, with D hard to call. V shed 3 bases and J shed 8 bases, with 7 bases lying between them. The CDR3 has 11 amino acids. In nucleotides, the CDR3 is TGTGCCAGCAGTTTTGGGGAAGGCTACACCTTC. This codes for CASSFGEGYTF.

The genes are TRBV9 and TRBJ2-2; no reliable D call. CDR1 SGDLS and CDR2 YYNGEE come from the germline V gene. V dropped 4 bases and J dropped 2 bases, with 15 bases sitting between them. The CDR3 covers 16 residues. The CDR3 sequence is CASSPALYVNTGELFF. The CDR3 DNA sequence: TGTGCCAGCAGCCCTGCTTTATACGTTAACACCGGGGAGCTGTTTTTT.

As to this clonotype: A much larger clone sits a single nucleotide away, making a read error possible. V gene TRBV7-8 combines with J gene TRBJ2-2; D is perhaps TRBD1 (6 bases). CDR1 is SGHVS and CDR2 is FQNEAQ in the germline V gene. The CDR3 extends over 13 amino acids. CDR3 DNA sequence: TGTACCAGCATCCGGACAGCCACCGGGGAGCTGTTTTTT. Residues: CTSIRTATGELFF.

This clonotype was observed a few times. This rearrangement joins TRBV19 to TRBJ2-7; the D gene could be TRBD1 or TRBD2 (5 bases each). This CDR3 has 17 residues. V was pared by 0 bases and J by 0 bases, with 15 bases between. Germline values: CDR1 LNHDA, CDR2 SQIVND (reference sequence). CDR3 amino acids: CASSIDWGPRSSYEQYF. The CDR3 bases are TGTGCCAGTAGTATAGATTGGGGACCCCGGAGCTCCTACGAGCAGTACTTC.

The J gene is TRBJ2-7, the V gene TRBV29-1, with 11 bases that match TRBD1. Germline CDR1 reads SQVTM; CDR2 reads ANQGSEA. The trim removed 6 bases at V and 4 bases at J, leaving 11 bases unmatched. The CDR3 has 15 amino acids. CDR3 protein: CSVVPPGQGGYEQYF. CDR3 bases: TGCAGCGTCGTACCGCCGGGACAGGGGGGGTACGAGCAGTACTTC.

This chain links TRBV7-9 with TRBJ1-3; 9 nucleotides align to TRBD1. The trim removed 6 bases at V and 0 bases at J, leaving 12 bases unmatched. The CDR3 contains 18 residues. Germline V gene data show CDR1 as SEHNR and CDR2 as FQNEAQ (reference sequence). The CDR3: CASSYSPTGGFSGNTIYF. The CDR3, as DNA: TGTGCCAGCAGTTACTCCCCGACAGGGGGTTTCTCTGGAAACACCATATATTTT.

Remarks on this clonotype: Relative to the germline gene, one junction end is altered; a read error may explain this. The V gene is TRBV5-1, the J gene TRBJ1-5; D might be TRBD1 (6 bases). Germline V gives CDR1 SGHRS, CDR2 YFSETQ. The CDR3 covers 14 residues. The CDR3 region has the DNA TGCGCCAGCAGCTCAGGGGCCGCGGATCAGCCCCGGCATTTT. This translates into CASSSGAADQPRHF.

CDR3 nucleotides: TGTGCCACCTCGTCCGGGTGGTCTTCTGAAGCTTTCTTT. Protein product: CATSSGWSSEAFF. The chain links TRBV19 to TRBJ1-1, with D hard to call. The V gene's germline CDR1 is LNHDA and CDR2 SQIVND (reference sequence). The CDR3 runs to 13 residues. The V gene lost 10 bases and the J gene lost 6 bases, with 18 bases spanning the gap.

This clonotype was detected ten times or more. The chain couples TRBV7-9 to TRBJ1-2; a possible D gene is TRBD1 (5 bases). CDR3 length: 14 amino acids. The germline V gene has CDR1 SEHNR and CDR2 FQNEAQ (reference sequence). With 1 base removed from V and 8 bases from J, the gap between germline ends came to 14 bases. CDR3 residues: CASSLESGHNGYTF. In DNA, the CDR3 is TGTGCCAGCAGCTTAGAGTCAGGGCATAACGGCTACACCTTC. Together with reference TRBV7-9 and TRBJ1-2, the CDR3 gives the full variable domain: DTGVSQNPRHKITKRGQNVTFRCDPISEHNRLYWYRQTLGQGPEFLTYFQNEAQLEKSRLLSDRFSAERPKGSFSTLEIQRTEQGDSAMYLCASSLESGHNGYTFGSGTRLTVV.

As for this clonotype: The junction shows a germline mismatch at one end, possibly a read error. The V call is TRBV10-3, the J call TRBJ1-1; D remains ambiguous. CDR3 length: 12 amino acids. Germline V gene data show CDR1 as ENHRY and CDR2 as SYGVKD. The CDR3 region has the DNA TGTGCCAGCAGTAAACTGGTAACTGAAGCTTTCTTT. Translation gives CASSKLVTEAFF.